The entry below gives a single TCR beta chain sequence along with its context. The data derive from a study of T cells in Graves' hyperthyroidism and ophthalmopathy. Amplification of TCR beta CDR3 regions was performed using RNA transcripts as template. First-round RT-PCR of the TCR CDR3 relied on the HTBI primer set. TCRdb used MiXCR to reprocess the multiplex PCR reads, holding one entry per CDR3 protein. The sample has fewer than 40,000 distinct CDR3 sequences, 52% seen once; the top ten hold 25%. Trimming at V came to 2 bases and at J to 7 bases, leaving 1 base not matched to a gene. This CDR3 has 13 amino acids. Germline-derived CDR1 and CDR2 are DFQATT and SNEGSKA (reference sequence). Together with thyroid ultrasound, orbital computed tomography, serum thyroxine and TRAb, clinical symptoms were used for diagnoses.

The TCR sequence derives from a woman in her thirties or forties with Graves' ophthalmopathy. The source material was blood. The chain joins TRBV20-1 to TRBJ2-1; 11 bases align to TRBD2. In DNA, the CDR3 is TGCAGTGCTAGACTAGCGGGAGGTAATGAGCAGTTCTTC. This sequence encodes CSARLAGGNEQFF.